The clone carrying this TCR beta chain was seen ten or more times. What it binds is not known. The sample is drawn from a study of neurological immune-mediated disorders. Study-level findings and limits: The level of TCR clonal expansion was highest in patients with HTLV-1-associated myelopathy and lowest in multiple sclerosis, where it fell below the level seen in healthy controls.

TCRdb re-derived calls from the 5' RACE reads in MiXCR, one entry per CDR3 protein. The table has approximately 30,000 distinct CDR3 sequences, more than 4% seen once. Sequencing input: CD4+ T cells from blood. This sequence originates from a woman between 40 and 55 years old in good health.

The CDR3 loop reads CSANNRRPGQANSPLHF. The DNA for the CDR3 is TGCAGTGCAAACAACCGCCGACCGGGACAGGCCAATTCACCCCTCCACTTT. V is TRBV20-1 and J is TRBJ1-6; 8 positions agree with TRBD1. The CDR3 consists of 17 residues. The trim removed 6 bases at V and 7 bases at J, leaving 17 bases unmatched. Germline V gives CDR1 DFQATT, CDR2 SNEGSKA (reference sequence).